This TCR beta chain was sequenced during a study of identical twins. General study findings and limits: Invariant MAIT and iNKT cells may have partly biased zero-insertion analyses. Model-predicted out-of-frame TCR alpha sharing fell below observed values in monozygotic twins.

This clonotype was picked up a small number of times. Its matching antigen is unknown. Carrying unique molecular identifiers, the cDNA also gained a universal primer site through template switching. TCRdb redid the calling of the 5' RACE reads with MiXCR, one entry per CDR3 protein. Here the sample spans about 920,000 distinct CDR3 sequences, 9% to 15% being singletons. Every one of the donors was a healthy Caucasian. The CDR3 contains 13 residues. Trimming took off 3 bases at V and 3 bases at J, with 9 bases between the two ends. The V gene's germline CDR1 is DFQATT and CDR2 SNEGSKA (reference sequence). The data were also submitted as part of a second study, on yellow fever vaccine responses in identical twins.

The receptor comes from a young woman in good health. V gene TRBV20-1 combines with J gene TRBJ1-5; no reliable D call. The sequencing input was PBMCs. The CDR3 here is CSASETHNQPQHF. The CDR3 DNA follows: TGCAGTGCTAGTGAAACTCACAATCAGCCCCAGCATTTT.